This T cell receptor beta chain was identified in a study of shared clonotypes between healthy human individuals. On the study more broadly: Donor ages ranged 18 to 49 years: a couple of women, three men.

Repertoires were generated with immunoSEQ multiplex PCR, while TCRdb's copy carries only in-frame clones and drops some. Altogether 1 million to 1.2 million clones are present, about 72% being singletons, with the ten largest covering 0.85% to 1%. This CDR3 comprises 13 residues. V lost 6 bases, J lost 2 bases, and 11 bases lay in between. Per the germline V gene, CDR1 is MNHNS and CDR2 is SASEGT. A remark on this clone: Its antigen is not identified.

Study conclusions and caveats: The generation probabilities recorded for non-shared clonotypes fell below those of clonotypes shared by all four donors. Among the subsets, naive ones generally showed larger estimated richness than memory ones.

The chain carries TRBV6-1 and TRBJ2-7, with D unclear. The TCR originated in a man between 18 and 29 years old in good health. Some clones in this sample may be carry-over from other donors' samples. The source material was memory CD4+ T cells from PBMCs. The subset is: CD45RA-negative fraction. In DNA, the CDR3 is TGTGCCAGCAGGGCAAAGGCCACCTACGAGCAGTACTTC. The encoded protein is CASRAKATYEQYF.